The rows below give T cell receptor beta chains drawn from one sample of a study of blood T cell repertoires in COVID-19. The repertoire was sequenced with immunoSEQ multiplex PCR; TCRdb's copy has only in-frame clones and lacks some. The repertoire holds about 34,000 clones, with 60% to 80% as singletons. Input material: peripheral blood. The receptors shown here come from a man aged 80 or over with active or convalescent COVID-19. Each CDR3 is given with its conserved first and last residue. D genes are given only for firm matches. Clone size is stated in some rows and not others, as once, few, many or a class when expanded.

once TRBJ1-1 TRBV19 - CASSISLGDTEAFF TGTGCCAGTAGTATTTCCCTAGGAGACACTGAAGCTTTCTTT
- TRBJ2-1 TRBV5-8 TRBD2 CASSPWGAGGDNEQFF TGTGCCAGCAGCCCCTGGGGGGCGGGAGGGGACAATGAGCAGTTCTTC
- TRBJ1-4 TRBV9 - CASSELRGGSGANEKLFF TGTGCCAGCAGCGAGCTCAGGGGCGGTTCTGGGGCTAATGAAAAACTGTTTTTT
- TRBJ2-3 TRBV7-2 TRBD2 CASSDGTSSSTDTQYF TGTGCCAGCAGCGACGGGACTAGCTCTAGCACAGATACGCAGTATTTT
once TRBJ1-5 TRBV6-5 TRBD1 CASSSGGQPQHF TGTGCCAGCAGTTCAGGGGGTCAGCCCCAGCATTTT
once TRBJ2-7 TRBV7-2 TRBD2 CASSSGTSVYEQYF TGTGCCAGCAGCAGCGGGACTAGCGTATACGAGCAGTACTTC
- TRBJ2-2 TRBV2 TRBD1 CASTPGQGAVGELFF TGTGCCAGCACCCCGGGACAGGGGGCGGTCGGGGAGCTGTTTTTT
- TRBJ2-7 TRBV7-9 - CASSLSSREQYF TGTGCCAGCAGCTTATCTTCGCGTGAGCAGTACTTC
few TRBJ2-1 TRBV18 TRBD2 CASQTSVSYNEQFF TGTGCCAGCCAAACTAGCGTGTCCTACAATGAGCAGTTCTTC
- TRBJ1-1 TRBV28 TRBD1 CATTPRRGTEAFF TGTGCCACCACTCCCCGCAGGGGGACTGAAGCTTTCTTT
- TRBJ1-3 TRBV7-2 - CASSFGIGGSGNTIYF TGTGCCAGCAGCTTTGGTATCGGGGGCTCTGGAAACACCATATATTTT
- TRBJ2-5 TRBV7-2 TRBD2 CASSRTSGRAWETQYF TGTGCCAGCAGCCGGACTAGCGGGAGGGCCTGGGAGACCCAGTACTTC
- TRBJ2-7 TRBV15 TRBD1 CATSRTGAAEQYF TGTGCCACCAGCCGCACAGGGGCGGCCGAGCAGTACTTC
- TRBJ2-1 TRBV7-2 - CASSFNRGGGEQFF TGTGCCAGCAGCTTTAACAGGGGGGGCGGTGAGCAGTTCTTC
- TRBJ2-5 TRBV7-2 - CASIRASHWGESGETQYF TGTGCCAGCATCCGGGCCTCCCATTGGGGGGAGAGTGGAGAGACCCAGTACTTC
- TRBJ1-6 TRBV11-3 - CASSSLRGLPLHF TGTGCCAGCAGCTCTCTTAGGGGGTTGCCCCTCCACTTT